Shown below are 14 T cell receptor beta chains from a single sample sequenced in a study of shared clonotypes between healthy human individuals. Using immunoSEQ multiplex PCR, the repertoire was profiled, and TCRdb retains in-frame clones only, with some absent. The data contain around 2,000,000 clones, approximately 95% of them singletons. Cells designated naive CD8 were CD45RO-negative and were positively selected for CCR7, with terminally differentiated effector memory CD45RA+ cells excluded. The source material was naive CD8+ T cells sorted from blood. The receptor source for this set is a man in his late teens or twenties in good health.

V and J are TRBV10-3 and TRBJ2-7, with unresolved D. CDR1 ENHRY and CDR2 SYGVKD come from the germline V gene. Trimming stripped 4 bases from V and 12 bases from J, with 10 bases between. The CDR3 spans 10 residues. The CDR3 protein is CAISALFTYF. DNA for the CDR3: TGTGCCATCAGTGCTCTCTTCACGTACTTC.

V is TRBV5-1 and J is TRBJ1-6; the D is unclear. V was trimmed by 2 bases and J by 5 bases, leaving 11 bases between them. Germline V gene sequence: CDR1 SGHRS, CDR2 YFSETQ. This CDR3 comprises 15 residues. The DNA for the CDR3 is TGCGCCAGCAGCTTTGAGTTTGGTAATAATTCACCCCTCCACTTT. It encodes CASSFEFGNNSPLHF.

This clone was seen only once. CDR3 region: CASSLGRDTGYTF. The DNA for the CDR3 is TGCGCCAGCAGCTTGGGCAGGGACACTGGCTACACCTTC. The V gene is TRBV5-1, the J gene TRBJ1-2; a possible D gene is TRBD1 (6 bases). The CDR3 loop spans 13 amino acids. Germline CDR1 and CDR2: SGHRS and YFSETQ. The V and J ends lost 0 bases and 7 bases respectively, with 10 bases between them.

The rearrangement uses TRBV9 and TRBJ2-7; possible D gene TRBD1, 5 bases. Germline CDR1 SGDLS, CDR2 YYNGEE. Trimming cost V 2 bases and J 2 bases, with 11 bases left between them. CDR3 size: 14 residues. CDR3 in DNA: TGTGCCAGCAGCGTTGGGGCCGTCACCTACGAGCAGTACTTC. Translating gives CASSVGAVTYEQYF. Full variable domain (missing parts from reference TRBV9 and TRBJ2-7): DSGVTQTPKHLITATGQRVTLRCSPRSGDLSVYWYQQSLDQGLQFLIQYYNGEERAKGNILERFSAQQFPDLHSELNLSSLELGDSALYFCASSVGAVTYEQYFGPGTRLTVT.

Notes on this clone: Since the CDR3 does not end with the conserved phenylalanine or tryptophan, this likely comes from a read error. The DNA is omitted, as the CDR3 cannot be located on it reliably, and the CDR3 follows TCRdb's listing. The chain is built from TRBV7-9 and TRBJ1-3; the table's D gene call, TRBD1, was not cross checked with the DNA. Per the germline V gene, CDR1 is SEHNR and CDR2 is FQNEAQ (reference sequence). The CDR3 adds up to 8 amino acids, both ends counted. The CDR3 reads CASSQTGG.

A note on this clone: With a much larger clone just one base away, this may be a read error. Other DNA sequences in the same sample also yield this CDR3. The chain recombines TRBV28 with TRBJ2-7; D ambiguous. V was cut by 5 bases and J by 2 bases, with 4 bases left in between. Germline V gene lookup returns CDR1 MDHEN and CDR2 SYDVKM. The CDR3 is 11 residues long. The CDR3 is CASSTAYEQYF. CDR3 sequence (DNA): TGTGCCAGCAGTACGGCCTACGAGCAGTACTTC.

The V call is TRBV10-2, the J call TRBJ1-6; 8 bases agree with TRBD1. The CDR3 runs 17 residues. V gave up 0 bases and J gave up 0 bases; unmatched junction bases: 1. Germline CDR1 and CDR2: WSHSY and SAAADI. The CDR3 DNA follows: TGCGCCAGCAGTGAGTCAGGACAGGGCTCCTATAATTCACCCCTCCACTTT. Encoded protein: CASSESGQGSYNSPLHF.

The genes are TRBV18 and TRBJ1-6; D might be TRBD1 (6 bases). CDR3 length: 15 amino acids. V was shortened by 0 bases and J by 10 bases, with 13 bases between the two germline ends. Germline assignment: CDR1 KGHSH and CDR2 LQKENI. The CDR3 nucleotides read TGTGCCAGCTCACCACCGTCGCCAGGGGCCTCACCCCTCCACTTT. Translated: CASSPPSPGASPLHF. The full variable domain, in which reference TRBV18 and TRBJ1-6 provide the parts outside the CDR3, is NAGVMQNPRHLVRRRGQEARLRCSPMKGHSHVYWYRQLPEEGLKFMVYLQKENIIDESGMPKERFSAEFPKEGPSILRIQQVVRGDSAAYFCASSPPSPGASPLHFGNGTRLTVT.

V usage is TRBV19 and J usage is TRBJ1-5; TRBD1 matches 7 bases. CDR3 size: 13 residues. V dropped 10 bases and J dropped 5; count of bases not matched to a gene: 8. Germline loops: CDR1 LNHDA, CDR2 SQIVND (reference sequence). The CDR3 loop is CAIPGTVDQPQHF. The CDR3 nucleotides are TGTGCCATCCCAGGGACAGTTGATCAGCCCCAGCATTTT.

The V gene is TRBV28, the J gene TRBJ1-6, with 8 bases that match TRBD1. Trimming cost V 6 bases and J 3 bases; bases outside gene matches: 7. Germline-derived CDR1 and CDR2 are MDHEN and SYDVKM. The CDR3 sequence is 16 residues long. CDR3 residues: CASRYQGASYNSPLHF. The CDR3 DNA reads as TGTGCCAGCAGATACCAGGGGGCGAGCTATAATTCACCCCTCCACTTT.

The V and J genes are TRBV7-2 and TRBJ2-7; 10 bases fit TRBD1. CDR3 length: 14 amino acids. V gave up 5 bases and J gave up 6 bases; unmatched junction bases: 7. From germline, CDR1 is SGHTA and CDR2 FQGNSA. The CDR3 nucleotides read TGTGCCAGCAGCCAAGCGGGACAGGGGTTCGAGCAGTACTTC. Its translation is CASSQAGQGFEQYF.

As regards this clone: The sample holds other DNA sequences that translate to the same CDR3. The chain employs TRBV6-5 and TRBJ2-7; D may be TRBD1 (5 bases). CDR1 is MNHEY and CDR2 is SVGAGI in the germline V gene. Trimming shortened V by 0 bases and J by 2 bases, and 8 bases separated the two germline ends. This CDR3 is built from 14 residues. CDR3 region: CASSYSGPPYEQYF. The CDR3 nucleotides read TGTGCCAGCAGTTACTCGGGGCCCCCCTACGAGCAGTACTTC.

This sequence joins TRBV6-5 and TRBJ1-2, with 10 nucleotides matching TRBD1. The trim removed 6 bases at V and 6 bases at J, leaving 7 bases unmatched. This CDR3 has 14 residues. Per germline, CDR1 MNHEY and CDR2 SVGAGI. CDR3 in DNA: TGTGCCAGCAGCCTGACAGGGGGCGATGATGGCTACACCTTC. Amino acids: CASSLTGGDDGYTF.

The rearrangement uses TRBV7-2 and TRBJ2-7; tentative D call: TRBD1 (6 bases). CDR1 SGHTA and CDR2 FQGNSA come from the germline V gene. V was pared by 2 bases and J by 4 bases, with 12 bases between. CDR3 length: 14 residues. For the CDR3, the DNA is TGTGCCAGCAGCTTAACGGGGACACTGTACGAGCAGTACTTC. Translation gives CASSLTGTLYEQYF.